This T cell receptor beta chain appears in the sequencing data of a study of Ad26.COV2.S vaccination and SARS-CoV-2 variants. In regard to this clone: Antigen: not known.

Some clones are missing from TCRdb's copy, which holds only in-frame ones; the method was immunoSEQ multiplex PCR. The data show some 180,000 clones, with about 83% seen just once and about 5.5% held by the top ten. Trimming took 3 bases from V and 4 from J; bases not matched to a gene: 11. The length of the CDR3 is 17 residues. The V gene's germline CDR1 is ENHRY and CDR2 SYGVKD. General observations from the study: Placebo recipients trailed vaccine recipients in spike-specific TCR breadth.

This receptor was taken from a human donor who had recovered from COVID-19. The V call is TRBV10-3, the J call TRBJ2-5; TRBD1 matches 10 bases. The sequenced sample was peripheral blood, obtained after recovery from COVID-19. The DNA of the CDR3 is TGTGCCATCAGTGATTCAGGAGGACAGGGGGTGGTAGAGACCCAGTACTTC. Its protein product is CAISDSGGQGVVETQYF.